Listed below are T cell receptor beta chains from one sample, sequenced in a study of blood T cell repertoires in COVID-19. TCRdb's table, derived via immunoSEQ multiplex PCR, lists solely in-frame clones and lacks some. Here the sample spans about 140,000 clones, about four fifths being singletons. Sequences were obtained from peripheral blood. The origin of the receptors is a human donor in a cohort sampled during active COVID-19. Each CDR3 is given with its conserved first and last residue. A D gene is named only where the DNA matches it firmly. Clone size is given for some rows only: seen once, a few or many times, or a class if the clone is expanded.

clone_size j_call d_call v_call cdr3_nt cdr3_aa
once TRBJ1-1 . TRBV20-1 TGCAGTGCTAGTAAAGGGGTCGGTACTGAAGCTTTCTTT CSASKGVGTEAFF
. TRBJ1-1 . TRBV29-1 TGCAGCGTCCCAGGGATAGTCGGCACTGAAGCTTTCTTT CSVPGIVGTEAFF
. TRBJ2-7 TRBD1 TRBV9 TGTGCCAGCAGCGTAACAGGGGCCGTAAACGAGCAGTACTTC CASSVTGAVNEQYF
few TRBJ2-1 . TRBV5-1 TGCGCCAGCAGCTTAAGGAGTCCAACCGCCTACAATGAGCAGTTCTTC CASSLRSPTAYNEQFF
. TRBJ2-1 TRBD2 TRBV18 TGTGCCAGCTCACCACGTCCTGGACTAGCGGTTCTGGGCAATGAGCAGTTCTTC CASSPRPGLAVLGNEQFF
. TRBJ1-3 . TRBV5-1 TGCGCCAGCGGTCTTGAGGGAGACACCATATATTTT CASGLEGDTIYF
. TRBJ2-7 TRBD2 TRBV7-3 TGTGCCAGCTCTCCTAGCGGCTACGAGCAGTACTTC CASSPSGYEQYF
few TRBJ2-3 TRBD2 TRBV5-1 TGCGCCAGCAGCCCTACCGGGATGGCGGGAGGGGATACGCAGTATTTT CASSPTGMAGGDTQYF
once TRBJ2-7 . TRBV6-5 TGTGCCAGCAGTTATGGGCCAGAAGTGGTCTACGAGCAGTACTTC CASSYGPEVVYEQYF
. TRBJ1-4 . TRBV14 TGTGCCAGCAGCCAAGGACAGGTTTCGAATGAAAAACTGTTTTTT CASSQGQVSNEKLFF
. TRBJ2-7 . TRBV5-4 TGTGCCAGCAGCTTTAACTACGAGCAGTACTTC CASSFNYEQYF
. TRBJ2-7 TRBD2 TRBV10-3 TGTGCCATCAGTGACGGACTAGCGGGAGAGCAGTACTTC CAISDGLAGEQYF
. TRBJ2-3 TRBD2 TRBV7-2 TGTGCCAGCAGCTTGAGCGGGAGGGCCTCAGATACGCAGTATTTT CASSLSGRASDTQYF
. TRBJ1-6 . TRBV7-9 TGTGCCAGCAGCTCCGCAGGGCAAAATTCACCCCTCCACTTT CASSSAGQNSPLHF
once TRBJ2-5 TRBD2 TRBV7-2 TGTGCCAGCAGCTCCCTTTGGCTAGGCGGGAGGGAGACCCAGTACTTC CASSSLWLGGRETQYF
. TRBJ1-4 . TRBV7-2 TGTGCCAGCAGCTTTAACAGGGTAAAACTGTTTTTT CASSFNRVKLFF
few TRBJ2-3 TRBD2 TRBV19 TGTGCCAGTAGTATTTTCGGTAGCGGGAGGGCCGGGGATACGCAGTATTTT CASSIFGSGRAGDTQYF
. TRBJ2-1 TRBD2 TRBV28 TGTGCCAGCAGTTCGCTAGCGGGAGGGTACTACAATGAGCAGTTCTTC CASSSLAGGYYNEQFF
once TRBJ2-1 TRBD2 TRBV19 TGTGCCAGTAGTATAGATGGTAGCGGGTACAATGAGCAGTTCTTC CASSIDGSGYNEQFF
. TRBJ1-1 . TRBV5-1 TGCGCCAGCAGTCCCGGGGGGAGGGATGAGGGACGCACTGAAGCTTTCTTT CASSPGGRDEGRTEAFF
. TRBJ1-3 TRBD1 TRBV11-2 TGTGCCAGCAGCTCGCGACAGGGTGCTGGAAACACCATATATTTT CASSSRQGAGNTIYF
. TRBJ2-7 TRBD2 TRBV28 TGTGCCAGCAGTCCCCCTAGCGGTCCCTACGAGCAGTACTTC CASSPPSGPYEQYF
. TRBJ1-4 . TRBV19 TGTGCCAGTAGTCCTCAGGAAGGAAAACTGTTTTTT CASSPQEGKLFF
. TRBJ2-7 . TRBV3-1/TRBV3-2 TGTGCCAGCAGCCAAAATGGGGGCCCTGGGTGGGAGCAGTACTTC CASSQNGGPGWEQYF
. TRBJ2-1 . TRBV9 TGTGCCAGCAGCGTAGCGAGCTCCTACAATGAGCAGTTCTTC CASSVASSYNEQFF
. TRBJ2-2 TRBD2 TRBV28 TGTGCCAGCAACGTAGCGGGAAGGGGGACCGGGGAGCTGTTTTTT CASNVAGRGTGELFF
. TRBJ2-7 TRBD2 TRBV5-8 TGTGCCAGCAGCTCACCGGGACTAGTCCCCTTCGAGCAGTACTTC CASSSPGLVPFEQYF
. TRBJ2-1 TRBD2 TRBV28 TGTGCCAGCAGTTCGGGGGGGCTAGTCCACAATGAGCAGTTCTTC CASSSGGLVHNEQFF
once TRBJ1-4 . TRBV3-1/TRBV3-2 TGTGCCAGCAGCCAATCGGGGACACATGCAACTAATGAAAAACTGTTTTTT CASSQSGTHATNEKLFF
. TRBJ2-2 TRBD2 TRBV7-2 TGTGCCAGCAGCTTAGCCGGATTACTAGCGGCCACGGGCGGGGAGCTGTTTTTT CASSLAGLLAATGGELFF
. TRBJ2-1 TRBD2 TRBV7-2 TGTGCCAGCAGCTTAGCGGTGCTAGCGGGAGGCTCCTACAATGAGCAGTTCTTC CASSLAVLAGGSYNEQFF
. TRBJ2-1 . TRBV3-1/TRBV3-2 TGTGCCAGCAGCCACAGGGTCGGGGGAGGCTGCTATGAGCAGTTCTTC CASSHRVGGGCYEQFF
. TRBJ2-7 TRBD1 TRBV19 TGTGCCAGTAGTTCCGGGACAGGTCTTCGCGAGCAGTACTTC CASSSGTGLREQYF
. TRBJ2-5 . TRBV3-1/TRBV3-2 TGTGCCAGCAGCCTCAGGTCGGTGCAAGAGACCCAGTACTTC CASSLRSVQETQYF
. TRBJ1-6 . TRBV7-6 TGTGCCAGCAGCTCCGGGGTTTCCCCCGCCTATAATTCACCCCTCCACTTT CASSSGVSPAYNSPLHF
. TRBJ2-7 TRBD2 TRBV4-2 TGTGCCAGCAGCCTCGGGACTAGCGCCCGTACCTACGAGCAGTACTTC CASSLGTSARTYEQYF
. TRBJ1-1 TRBD1 TRBV7-8 TGTGCCAGCAGCTCACAAGGGACAGGGGGGAACACTGAAGCTTTCTTT CASSSQGTGGNTEAFF
. TRBJ1-5 . TRBV7-2 TGTGCCAGCAGCCGCGGGGGGATTAGCAATCAGCCCCAGCATTTT CASSRGGISNQPQHF
. TRBJ2-1 TRBD1 TRBV6-5 TGTGCCAGCAGGGGGACAGGCCGGGACAATGAGCAGTTCTTC CASRGTGRDNEQFF
. TRBJ2-7 TRBD1 TRBV5-5 TGTGCCAGCAGCCCCCGGGACAGGGGCTCAGCGGAGGCCTACGAGCAGTACTTC CASSPRDRGSAEAYEQYF
. TRBJ1-5 . TRBV19 TGTGCCAGTAGTCGATTGGGCAGCAATCAGCCCCAGCATTTT CASSRLGSNQPQHF
few TRBJ2-7 . TRBV28 TGTGCCAGCAGTTTGGACGACAGGCGAGCCTACGAGCAGTACTTC CASSLDDRRAYEQYF
. TRBJ1-5 . TRBV7-2 TGTGCCAGCAGCTTAGGGCAGGCTAGCAATCAGCCCCAGCATTTT CASSLGQASNQPQHF
. TRBJ2-1 . TRBV5-8 TGTGCCAGCAGCTTGTCGCGGAGGTCCTACAATGAGCAGTTCTTC CASSLSRRSYNEQFF
. TRBJ1-1 . TRBV5-1 TGCGCCAGCAGCTTAGCCCCGGCCCAGGCTAACACTGAAGCTTTCTTT CASSLAPAQANTEAFF
. TRBJ1-1 TRBD1 TRBV27 TGTGCCAGCAGTTTCTCGGAGTGGGGACAGGAAGCTTTCTTT CASSFSEWGQEAFF
. TRBJ1-2 TRBD1 TRBV6-2/TRBV6-3 TGTGCCAGCAGTTACCCCCCGTTTGGGACAGGAGTTAACTATGGCTACACCTTC CASSYPPFGTGVNYGYTF
. TRBJ2-5 TRBD2 TRBV13 TGTGCCAGCAGCTCAGGGACTAGTTTCGGGGCCCAGTACTTC CASSSGTSFGAQYF
. TRBJ2-2 . TRBV9 TGTGCCAGCAGCTCCCAGCTAGCCCGAGGCGCCGGGGAGCTGTTTTTT CASSSQLARGAGELFF
. TRBJ2-1 TRBD1 TRBV29-1 TGCAGCGTTGATCAGTCGGGACAGGCTGACAATGAGCAGTTCTTC CSVDQSGQADNEQFF